This TCR beta chain was captured by sequencing in a study of OX40 agonist ivuxolimab in advanced cancers. Study summary: At about 81% male, the cohort had a mean age of approximately 60 years, ranging from about 20 to 80.

V was pared by 3 bases and J by 6 bases, with 4 bases of the junction left unmatched. This CDR3 comprises 14 residues. In germline, CDR1 is SGHRS, CDR2 YFSETQ. Some clones are missing from TCRdb's copy, which holds only in-frame ones; the method was immunoSEQ multiplex PCR. This sample has about 120,000 clones, with about nine tenths found just once. Sequencing was performed on CD4+ or CD8+ T cells sorted from blood, taken in a trial of the OX40 agonist ivuxolimab. The TCR sequence derives from an adult with an advanced solid tumor such as melanoma, head and neck, liver or kidney cancer. J is TRBJ2-1 and V is TRBV5-1; 9 bases map to TRBD1. CDR3 sequence: CASSSGQGLNEQFF. CDR3 DNA: TGCGCCAGCAGCTCGGGACAGGGCCTCAATGAGCAGTTCTTC.